The TCR beta chain under discussion was sequenced for a study of shared clonotypes between healthy human individuals (dated by TCRdb to 2019 to 2021). For the study in its entirety: The cohort included three men and a couple of women between 18 and 49 years of age. Per donor, three plates each were used for CD4 naive and CD4 memory, two for CD8 naive, and one for CD8 memory. To estimate repertoire size and how much clonotypes are shared between individuals, the study performed deep sequencing of blood TCR repertoires from a handful of healthy adults. Libraries were prepared and TCR repertoires were sequenced by different laboratories using diverse techniques, in order to increase sequencing depth and limit assay-specific biases. Leukapheresis yielded between about 0.94 and 9.5 billion PBMCs per donor.

Using the deep immunoSEQ assay, TCR CDR3 regions were amplified from genomic DNA by multiplex PCR. Extracted genomic DNA from each cell subset was spread evenly across all wells of several immunoSEQ 96-well plates, with each plate serving as a replicate. For sorted subsets, about 0.2 ug genomic DNA, equal to approximately 30,000 T cell genomes, was loaded into each replicate PCR. Purified libraries were measured with a Qubit 3.0 fluorometer, size-checked on a Bioanalyzer 2100, and measured again with the KAPA Library Quantification kit. Every immunoSEQ 96-well plate was sequenced on a separate single-read 150-cycle Illumina NextSeq 550 flow cell. From the authors' description of their analysis: Because the immunoSEQ output included only junctional sequences and no quality scores, the filtering could not be the same as the filtering used for full-length reads. Sequences were annotated with PyIR, a Python wrapper for IgBLAST v1.9, using IMGT germline references to assign V/J genes and CDR3. Reads with weak V/J assignments (E-value above 1e-6), missing CDR3, stop codons, out-of-frame junctions, or ambiguous translated residues were removed. V3J clonotypes were defined as sequences sharing the same inferred V gene, J gene, and CDR3 amino acid sequence. To compute the percentage overlap between repertoires, the number of shared unique clonotypes was divided by the size of the smaller repertoire. Three approaches were used to assess repertoire richness: RTK rarefaction, the Chao1 estimator, and Recon v2.1 estimates of unobserved clonotypes. Generation probabilities were computed with OLGA for all TCRbeta clonotypes obtained by the gDNA method from a few donors. TCRdb holds this immuneACCESS table with in-frame rearrangements only. Some clones are missing; in checked studies, unresolved V genes explain under half, and the rest has no known cause. That table furnishes V, J and clone size, whereas the DNA furnished D and trimming. The sample table contains 2 million to 3 million clones; only one count was recorded for around 90% of them. The top ten clones comprise under 0.15% of the sample.

Beyond this particular receptor, the publication reports: Pairwise subsampling indicated that sequencing depth was expected to affect the degree of clonotype sharing among donors. When a handful of donors were compared, the shared fraction of clonotypes was 5% to 6.5% for naive CD4, about 4% for naive CD8, 2.3% for memory CD4, and around 0.4% for memory CD8. Rarefaction of sorted-subset datasets indicated incomplete sequencing despite the large sequencing depth. Clonotypes shared by all four sorted-subset donors showed higher generation probabilities than non-shared clonotypes. The small number of donors limited the genetic and exposure-history diversity represented. Larger estimated clonotype richness was generally found for naive subsets than for memory subsets. Sampling was restricted to blood, and TCR repertoires in tissue are likely to differ from TCR repertoires in blood.

A note on this clone: The antigen this receptor binds is unknown. No qualities accompany the bases; no much larger clone lies one base away.

Healthy HIV-negative adults with no recently reported acute infections or vaccinations were included as donors. Every donor was a Caucasian adult residing in Nashville, Tennessee, USA. CD4+ T cells were enriched through magnetic negative selection, after which naive cells were positively selected on CD45RA and the remaining negative fraction served as the memory subset. After blood collection by leukapheresis, PBMCs were isolated using Ficoll-Histopaque density gradient centrifugation and then cryopreserved in the vapor phase of liquid nitrogen. Analytical flow cytometry was used to check the purity and quantity of every magnetically sorted T cell population. From each sorted fraction, genomic DNA was isolated and quantified by UV absorbance on a Nanodrop 2000c. This receptor was identified in a man aged 18 to 29 in good health. The source material was naive CD4+ T cells sorted from blood. The label giving this sample's cell subset or site can be read as: CD45RA+ positively selected.

CDR3 protein: CAISELWGNSGNTIYF. The DNA sequence is given as TGTGCCATCAGTGAGCTCTGGGGGAACTCTGGAAACACCATATATTTT. The chain is assembled from TRBV10-3 and TRBJ1-3; the D segment could be TRBD1, given 5 matching bases. V and J lose 2 bases and 0 bases, and a span of 11 bases separates them. CDR1 and CDR2 are read off the germline V gene as ENHRY and SYGVKD. The CDR3 measures 16 amino acids from cysteine to phenylalanine. The read is trimmed to its CDR3 DNA, 48 bases read in frame from base 1.